This is a list of T cell receptor beta chains from one sample in a study of blood T cell repertoires in COVID-19. Sequenced by immunoSEQ multiplex PCR; TCRdb stores in-frame clones only, minus some. This table has approximately 290,000 clones, approximately 90% appearing once. The sequencing sample was made of PBMCs or T cells enriched from blood (not recorded which). The receptors shown here come from a woman aged 25 to 39 who had recovered from COVID-19. The CDR3 runs from the conserved cysteine through the conserved F or W. Fields, in order: D gene, clone size, V gene, J gene, CDR3 DNA, CDR3 protein. D genes are given only for firm matches. Size is omitted from some rows. Given values are once, few, many or a class for expanded clones.

NA	NA	TRBV11-2	TRBJ2-7	TGTGCCAGCAGCCCCCTTACCTACGAGCAGTACTTC	CASSPLTYEQYF
NA	NA	TRBV21-1	TRBJ2-7	TGTGCCAGTAAAAGACTAGCGAGATCCTACGAGCAGTACTTC	CASKRLARSYEQYF
TRBD1	NA	TRBV11-3	TRBJ1-5	TGTGCCAGCAGCTTAGATCGAGTCGACAGGGGAAGGGATCAGCCCCAGCATTTT	CASSLDRVDRGRDQPQHF
TRBD2	NA	TRBV24-1	TRBJ2-3	TGTGCCACCAGTGATGGGGTCGGACTAGCGGGAGTGGATACGCAGTATTTT	CATSDGVGLAGVDTQYF
TRBD1	NA	TRBV19	TRBJ1-5	TGTGCCAGTAGTATAGCAGGGGGCGATCAGCCCCAGCATTTT	CASSIAGGDQPQHF
TRBD1	NA	TRBV27	TRBJ1-2	TGTGCCAGCAGTTTATCGACAGGGGCTGAGGGCTACACCTTC	CASSLSTGAEGYTF
NA	once	TRBV7-3	TRBJ2-5	TGTGCCAGCAGCCTCGGGGGCCAAGAGACCCAGTACTTC	CASSLGGQETQYF
NA	NA	TRBV12-3/TRBV12-4	TRBJ2-5	TGTGCCAGCAGCAGCGACAGCCAAGAGACCCAGTACTTC	CASSSDSQETQYF
NA	NA	TRBV5-4	TRBJ2-5	TGTGCCAGCAGCTATCGGGAGACCCAGTACTTC	CASSYRETQYF
NA	once	TRBV10-3	TRBJ1-6	TGTGCCATCAGTAGCCCCGGGGGTAGTAATTCACCCCTCCACTTT	CAISSPGGSNSPLHF
TRBD2	NA	TRBV7-9	TRBJ2-2	TGTGCCAGCAGCCGACTAGCGGGAGGTAACACCGGGGAGCTGTTTTTT	CASSRLAGGNTGELFF
NA	NA	TRBV5-1	TRBJ1-1	TGCGCCAGCAGAGTGGGGGGTAACACTGAAGCTTTCTTT	CASRVGGNTEAFF
NA	once	TRBV11-2	TRBJ2-1	TGTGCCAGCAGCAGAGAGTACAATGAGCAGTTCTTC	CASSREYNEQFF
NA	once	TRBV6-5	TRBJ1-4	TGTGCCAGCAGTTACGGAGGGGCAGCAACTAATGAAAAACTGTTTTTT	CASSYGGAATNEKLFF
NA	once	TRBV5-5	TRBJ2-7	TGTGCCAGCAGCTCACTGTGGGAGCAGTACTTC	CASSSLWEQYF
NA	NA	TRBV28	TRBJ1-6	TGTGCCAGCAGTTTACAGGTTGGAAATTCACCCCTCCACTTT	CASSLQVGNSPLHF
NA	NA	TRBV4-2	TRBJ2-7	TGTGCCAGCAGCCAAGAAGCTACAGGTTACGAGCAGTACTTC	CASSQEATGYEQYF
TRBD1	few	TRBV18	TRBJ1-1	TGTGCCAGCTCTCAATCGGGACAGGGACGGGATGAAGCTTTCTTT	CASSQSGQGRDEAFF
NA	NA	TRBV2	TRBJ1-5	TGTGCCAGCACCACAAGTTTCAATCAGCCCCAGCATTTT	CASTTSFNQPQHF
TRBD1	few	TRBV6-4	TRBJ1-5	TGTGCCGTAATAGACAGGGGGGAAGGCAATCAGCCCCAGCATTTT	CAVIDRGEGNQPQHF
NA	NA	TRBV4-2	TRBJ2-7	TGTGCCAGCAGCCAGGGACTGGACCTGGGGGAGCAGTACTTC	CASSQGLDLGEQYF
TRBD2	NA	TRBV28	TRBJ2-2	TGTGCCAGCAGCTCGGGACTAGCGGGAGACACCGGGGAGCTGTTTTTT	CASSSGLAGDTGELFF
TRBD1	NA	TRBV7-2	TRBJ1-2	TGTGCCAGCAGCTATATCGGACAGGGATATGGCTACACCTTC	CASSYIGQGYGYTF
TRBD1	NA	TRBV7-8	TRBJ1-4	TGTGCCAGCAGCCCTATCGGGACAGGGGAAGAAAAACTGTTTTTT	CASSPIGTGEEKLFF
NA	NA	TRBV6-4	TRBJ2-3	TGTGCCAGCAGTGAGGCCGGGATAGGAGGGTCGGATACGCAGTATTTT	CASSEAGIGGSDTQYF
TRBD2	NA	TRBV4-2	TRBJ2-3	TGTGCCAGCAGCCAAGATATAGGCGGGAGAGGCACAGATACGCAGTATTTT	CASSQDIGGRGTDTQYF
NA	NA	TRBV5-8	TRBJ2-5	TGTGCCAGCAGCTTGCGGGGGTCGGGGGAGACCCAGTACTTC	CASSLRGSGETQYF
NA	NA	TRBV5-5	TRBJ2-2	TGTGCCAGCAGTATTGCCCTGCGGGGAGGGGGCACCGGGGAGCTGTTTTTT	CASSIALRGGGTGELFF
TRBD1	NA	TRBV7-6	TRBJ1-6	TGTGCCAGCAGCTTAACTGGGACAGGGTCTTATAATTCACCCCTCCACTTT	CASSLTGTGSYNSPLHF
TRBD2	few	TRBV30	TRBJ2-2	TGTGCCTGGAGTCTGAGTGGACTAGTCAGCACCGGGGAGCTGTTTTTT	CAWSLSGLVSTGELFF
TRBD1	NA	TRBV28	TRBJ1-6	TGTGCCAGCACCGTGACAGGGGGCGGTAATTCACCCCTCCACTTT	CASTVTGGGNSPLHF
TRBD2	NA	TRBV7-2	TRBJ2-7	TGTGCCAGCAGCTCCCTTGAAGCGGGAGCCAGCGAGCAGTACTTC	CASSSLEAGASEQYF
TRBD2	once	TRBV20-1	TRBJ2-3	TGCAGTGCTAGTGAACTAGCGGGAGTTGGAGATACGCAGTATTTT	CSASELAGVGDTQYF
NA	NA	TRBV7-5	TRBJ1-2	TGTGCCAGAAGCTTAGGCAGGCTCTATGGTTACACCTTC	CARSLGRLYGYTF
TRBD1	NA	TRBV27	TRBJ2-5	TGTGCCAGCAGTTCGCTGGGACAGGGGGCTGAGACCCAGTACTTC	CASSSLGQGAETQYF
NA	NA	TRBV10-3	TRBJ2-7	TGTGCCATCAGTGAACGGGACTACGAGCAGTACTTC	CAISERDYEQYF
NA	NA	TRBV9	TRBJ1-1	TGTGCCAGCAGCGGCGGACACTGGAACACTGAAGCTTTCTTT	CASSGGHWNTEAFF
TRBD1	NA	TRBV7-3	TRBJ2-5	TGTGCCAGCAGCTTAAGCAGGGGGCAAGAGACCCAGTACTTC	CASSLSRGQETQYF
TRBD1	NA	TRBV3-1/TRBV3-2	TRBJ2-7	TGTGCCAGCAGCCGAGGGGGATCGGGACAGAGTTACGAGCAGTACTTC	CASSRGGSGQSYEQYF
TRBD1	NA	TRBV7-2	TRBJ1-2	TGTGCCAGGACGAGGGGGCGCAGGGATGGCTACACCTTC	CARTRGRRDGYTF
NA	NA	TRBV11-3	TRBJ2-5	TGTGCCAGCAGCAGAGGAGGAAGGGATGAGACCCAGTACTTC	CASSRGGRDETQYF
NA	NA	TRBV2	TRBJ2-7	TGTGCCAGCAGTGCCTTCTGGCCCGATACCTACGAGCAGTACTTC	CASSAFWPDTYEQYF
NA	NA	TRBV29-1	TRBJ2-3	TGCAGCGCACAGGGCCCTAGCACAGATACGCAGTATTTT	CSAQGPSTDTQYF
NA	NA	TRBV19	TRBJ2-1	TGTGCCAGTAGTATTAGCGGAGACACCTACAATGAGCAGTTCTTC	CASSISGDTYNEQFF
NA	NA	TRBV12-3/TRBV12-4	TRBJ2-7	TGTGCCAGCAGTTACAGCTCTTTAGGCGAGCAGTACTTC	CASSYSSLGEQYF
TRBD1	NA	TRBV7-3	TRBJ1-3	TGTGCCAGCAGCTTGAGGGCGGCAGGGGGCGAGATCTCTGGAAACACCATATATTTT	CASSLRAAGGEISGNTIYF
TRBD1	NA	TRBV7-8	TRBJ1-5	TGTGCCAGCAGCCGACAGGGTCATCAGCCCCAGCATTTT	CASSRQGHQPQHF
NA	NA	TRBV12-3/TRBV12-4	TRBJ2-7	TGTGCCAGCAGGTACTCCTACGAGCAGTACTTC	CASRYSYEQYF
TRBD1	few	TRBV6-2/TRBV6-3	TRBJ1-5	TGTGCCAGCAGTTATGCGAAGTCGGACAGGAGCAATCAGCCCCAGCATTTT	CASSYAKSDRSNQPQHF
NA	NA	TRBV7-8	TRBJ1-4	TGTGCCAGCAGTAAAATTGGGGCAGCAACTAATGAAAAACTGTTTTTT	CASSKIGAATNEKLFF
TRBD2	NA	TRBV11-2	TRBJ2-7	TGTGCCAGCAGCATGGGACTAACTTACTACGAGCAGTACTTC	CASSMGLTYYEQYF
NA	NA	TRBV27	TRBJ1-1	TGTGCCAGCAGTTTGGGGGGTAACATGAACACTGAAGCTTTCTTT	CASSLGGNMNTEAFF